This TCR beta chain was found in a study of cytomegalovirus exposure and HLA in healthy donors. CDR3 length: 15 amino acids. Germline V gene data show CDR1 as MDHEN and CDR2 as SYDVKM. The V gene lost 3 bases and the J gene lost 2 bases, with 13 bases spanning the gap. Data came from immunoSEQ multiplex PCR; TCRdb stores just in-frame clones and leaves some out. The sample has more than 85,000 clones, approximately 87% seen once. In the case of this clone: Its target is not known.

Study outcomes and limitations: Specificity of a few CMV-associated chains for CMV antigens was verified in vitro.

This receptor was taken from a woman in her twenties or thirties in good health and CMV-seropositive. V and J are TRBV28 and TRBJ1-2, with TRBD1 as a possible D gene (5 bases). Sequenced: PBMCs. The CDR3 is CASSLWGAENYGYTF. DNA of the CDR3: TGTGCCAGCAGTTTGTGGGGCGCCGAGAACTATGGCTACACCTTC.